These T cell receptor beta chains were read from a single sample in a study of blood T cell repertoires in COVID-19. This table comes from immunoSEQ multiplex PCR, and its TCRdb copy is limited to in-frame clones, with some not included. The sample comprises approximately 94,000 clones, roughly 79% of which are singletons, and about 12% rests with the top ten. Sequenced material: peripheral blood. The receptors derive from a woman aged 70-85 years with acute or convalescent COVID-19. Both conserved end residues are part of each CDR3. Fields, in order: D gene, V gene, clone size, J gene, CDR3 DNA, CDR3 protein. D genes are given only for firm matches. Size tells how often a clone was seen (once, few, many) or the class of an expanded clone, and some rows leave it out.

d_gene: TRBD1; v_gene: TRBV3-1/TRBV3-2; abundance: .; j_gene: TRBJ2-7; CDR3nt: TGTGCCAGCAGCCAATCGGGACAGCTCTCCTACGAGCAGTACTTC; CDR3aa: CASSQSGQLSYEQYF
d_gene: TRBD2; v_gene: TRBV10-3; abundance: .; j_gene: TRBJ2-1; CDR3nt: TGTGCCATCAGTGAGTGGGGGCTAGCGGGGCCTCCCTCCTACAATGAGCAGTTCTTC; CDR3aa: CAISEWGLAGPPSYNEQFF
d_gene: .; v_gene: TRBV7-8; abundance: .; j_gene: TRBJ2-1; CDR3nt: TGTGCCAGCAGCCCCAGGGATAGCTCCTACAATGAGCAGTTCTTC; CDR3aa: CASSPRDSSYNEQFF
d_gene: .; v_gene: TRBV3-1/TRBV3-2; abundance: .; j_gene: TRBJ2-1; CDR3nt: TGTGCCAGCAGCAAAATCGACCGTGGGAGGGAGCAGTTCTTC; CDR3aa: CASSKIDRGREQFF
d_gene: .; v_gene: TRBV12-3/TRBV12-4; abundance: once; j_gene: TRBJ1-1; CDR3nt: TGTGCCAGCAGTTTAGGCAGTTCCACTGAAGCTTTCTTT; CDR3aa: CASSLGSSTEAFF
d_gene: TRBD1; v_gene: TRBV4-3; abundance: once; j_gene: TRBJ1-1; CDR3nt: TGCGCCAGCAGCCGATCGGGGACAGGGAACACTGAAGCTTTCTTT; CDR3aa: CASSRSGTGNTEAFF
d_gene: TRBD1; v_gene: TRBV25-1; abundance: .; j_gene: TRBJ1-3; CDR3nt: TGTGCCAGTCTCGGGACAGGGGAAGGAAACACCATATATTTT; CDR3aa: CASLGTGEGNTIYF
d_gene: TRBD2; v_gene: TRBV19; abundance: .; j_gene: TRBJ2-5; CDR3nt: TGTGCCAGTAGACGGACTAGCGGGGGACAAGAGACCCAGTACTTC; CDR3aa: CASRRTSGGQETQYF
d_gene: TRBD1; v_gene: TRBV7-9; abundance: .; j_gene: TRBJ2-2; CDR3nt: TGTGCCAGCAGCATAACAGGGGCCGGGGAGCTGTTTTTT; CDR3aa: CASSITGAGELFF
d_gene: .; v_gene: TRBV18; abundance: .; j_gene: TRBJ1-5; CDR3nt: TGTGCCAGCCTTTCTCGACAGGTGGAGGAGCCCCAGCATTTT; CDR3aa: CASLSRQVEEPQHF
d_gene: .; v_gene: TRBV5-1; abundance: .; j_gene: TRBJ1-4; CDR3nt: TGCGCCAGCAGCTTGGACTCAGTGGGCGAAAAACTGTTTTTT; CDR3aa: CASSLDSVGEKLFF
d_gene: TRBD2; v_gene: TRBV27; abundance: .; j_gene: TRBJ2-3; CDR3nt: TGTGCCAGCGCGACTTTGGAGCGGGGGGTTACAGATACGCAGTATTTT; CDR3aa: CASATLERGVTDTQYF
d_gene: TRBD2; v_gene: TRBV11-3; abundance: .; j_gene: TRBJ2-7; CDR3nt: TGTGCCAGCAGCCCGGGACTAGCGGGGGGGCGGAACGAGCAGTACTTC; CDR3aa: CASSPGLAGGRNEQYF
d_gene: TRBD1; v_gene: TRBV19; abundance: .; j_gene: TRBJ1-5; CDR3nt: TGTGCCAGTAGCCCTCAGCCGGGACAGATCAATCAGCCCCAGCATTTT; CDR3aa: CASSPQPGQINQPQHF
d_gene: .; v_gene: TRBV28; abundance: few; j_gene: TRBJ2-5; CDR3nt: TGTGCCAGCAGTCAGGGGCGAGAGACCCAGTACTTC; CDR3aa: CASSQGRETQYF
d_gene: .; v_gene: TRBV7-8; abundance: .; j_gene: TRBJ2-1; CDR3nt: TGTGCCAGCAGCTTTTTTTGGGGGGTATATTACAATGAGCAGTTCTTC; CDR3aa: CASSFFWGVYYNEQFF
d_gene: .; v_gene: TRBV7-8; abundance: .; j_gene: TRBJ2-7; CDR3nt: TGTGCCAGCAGCTTAGGCAGGGACTACGAGCAGTACTTC; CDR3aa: CASSLGRDYEQYF
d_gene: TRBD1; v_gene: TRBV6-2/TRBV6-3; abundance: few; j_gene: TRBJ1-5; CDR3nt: TGTGCCAGCAGCGACGAAGGACAGGGAGGTCAGCCCCAGCATTTT; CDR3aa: CASSDEGQGGQPQHF
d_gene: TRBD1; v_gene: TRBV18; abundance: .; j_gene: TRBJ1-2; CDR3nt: TGTGCCAGCTCACCGACAGGGGACCCCTATGGCTACACCTTC; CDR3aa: CASSPTGDPYGYTF
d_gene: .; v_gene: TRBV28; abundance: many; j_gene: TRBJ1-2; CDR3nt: TGTGCCAGCAGCACCACCCGGGGCTACACCTTC; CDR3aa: CASSTTRGYTF
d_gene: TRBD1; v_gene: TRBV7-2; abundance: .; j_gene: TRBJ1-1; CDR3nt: TGTGCCAGCAGCTCCACTCGACAGGGAATGGCTTTCTTT; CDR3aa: CASSSTRQGMAFF
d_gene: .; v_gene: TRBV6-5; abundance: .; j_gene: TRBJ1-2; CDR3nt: TGTGCCAGCCGGTCGCCGGGGAGCTATGGCTACACCTTC; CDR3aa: CASRSPGSYGYTF
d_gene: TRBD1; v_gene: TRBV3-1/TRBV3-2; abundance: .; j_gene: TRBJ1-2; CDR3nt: TGTGCCAGCAGCCAAGGCAAACAGGGGATCATCTATGGCTACACCTTC; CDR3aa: CASSQGKQGIIYGYTF
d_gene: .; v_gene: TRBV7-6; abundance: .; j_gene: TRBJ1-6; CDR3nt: TGTGCCAGCAGCTTAGAAACAGCCTATAATTCACCCCTCCACTTT; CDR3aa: CASSLETAYNSPLHF
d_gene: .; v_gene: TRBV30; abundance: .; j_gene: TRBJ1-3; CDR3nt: TGTGCCTGGGTCGCAGGTGCTGGAAACACCATATATTTT; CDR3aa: CAWVAGAGNTIYF
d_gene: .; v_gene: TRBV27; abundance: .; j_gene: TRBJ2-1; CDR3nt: TGTGCCAGCAGTTTATTAAGCCAGGGGGGATACAATGAGCAGTTCTTC; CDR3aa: CASSLLSQGGYNEQFF
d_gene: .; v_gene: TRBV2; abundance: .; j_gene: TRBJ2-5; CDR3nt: TGTGCCAGCAGTGGGCCCGCGGGGATAATGGAGACCCAGTACTTC; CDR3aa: CASSGPAGIMETQYF
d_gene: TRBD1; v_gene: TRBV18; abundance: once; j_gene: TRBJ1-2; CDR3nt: TGTGCCAGCTCACCAACTAACAGGGGTGGCTATGGCTACACCTTC; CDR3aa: CASSPTNRGGYGYTF
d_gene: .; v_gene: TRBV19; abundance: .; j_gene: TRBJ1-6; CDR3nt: TGTGCCAGTAGTCAAAACGTGGCTAATTCACCCCTCCACTTT; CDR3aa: CASSQNVANSPLHF
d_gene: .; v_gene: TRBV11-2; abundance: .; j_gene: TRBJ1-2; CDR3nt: TGTGCCAGCAGCACAGGGAACTATGGCTACACCTTC; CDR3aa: CASSTGNYGYTF
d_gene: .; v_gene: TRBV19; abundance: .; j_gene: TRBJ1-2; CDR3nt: TGTGCCAGTATTGGGCAGTTTTTTGGCTACACCTTC; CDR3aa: CASIGQFFGYTF
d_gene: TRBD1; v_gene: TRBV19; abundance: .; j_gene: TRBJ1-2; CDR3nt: TGTGCCAGTACCTGGGGGGACAGTAGGGCCCCATACTATGGCTACACCTTC; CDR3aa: CASTWGDSRAPYYGYTF
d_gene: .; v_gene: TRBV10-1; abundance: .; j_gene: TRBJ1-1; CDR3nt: TGCGCCAGCAGTGACCAGGGGACTATTAGGACTGAAGCTTTCTTT; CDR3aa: CASSDQGTIRTEAFF
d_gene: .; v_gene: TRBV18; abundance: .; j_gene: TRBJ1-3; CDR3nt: TGTGCCAGCTCACCGATCCAGAACTCTGGAAACACCATATATTTT; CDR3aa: CASSPIQNSGNTIYF
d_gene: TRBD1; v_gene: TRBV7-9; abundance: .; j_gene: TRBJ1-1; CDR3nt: TGTGCCAGCAGTCCTACCGGAGGGGGCGGTGAAGCTTTCTTT; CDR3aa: CASSPTGGGGEAFF
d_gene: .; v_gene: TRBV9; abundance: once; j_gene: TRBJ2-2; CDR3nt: TGTGCCAGCAGCGACCGACAGAACACCGGGGAGCTGTTTTTT; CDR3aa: CASSDRQNTGELFF
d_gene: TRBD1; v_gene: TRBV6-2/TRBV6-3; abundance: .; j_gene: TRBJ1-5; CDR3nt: TGTGCCAGCAGTTCGACAGGGGCCCCGAATCAGCCCCAGCATTTT; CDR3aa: CASSSTGAPNQPQHF
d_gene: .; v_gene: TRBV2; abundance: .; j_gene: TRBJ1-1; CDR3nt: TGTGCCAGCAGTGAAGTCAGTTTGAACACTGAAGCTTTCTTT; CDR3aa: CASSEVSLNTEAFF
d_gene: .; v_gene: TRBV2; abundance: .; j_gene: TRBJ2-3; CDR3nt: TGTGCCAGCAGTGCACAGGGTCTCACAGATACGCAGTATTTT; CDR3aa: CASSAQGLTDTQYF
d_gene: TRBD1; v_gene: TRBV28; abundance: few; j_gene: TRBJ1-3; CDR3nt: TGTGCCAGCAGCCGGGACAGGGTCTTAGCCCTCTCTGGAAACACCATATATTTT; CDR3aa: CASSRDRVLALSGNTIYF
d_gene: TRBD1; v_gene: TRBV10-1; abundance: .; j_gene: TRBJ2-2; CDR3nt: TGCGCCAGCACGAAGCGGACAGGGACGAACACCGGGGAGCTGTTTTTT; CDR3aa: CASTKRTGTNTGELFF
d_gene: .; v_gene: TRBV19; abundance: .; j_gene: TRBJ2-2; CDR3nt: TGTGCCAGTAGTGTACACAGGGCCACCGGGGAGCTGTTTTTT; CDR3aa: CASSVHRATGELFF
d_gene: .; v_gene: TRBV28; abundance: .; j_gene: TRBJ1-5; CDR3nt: TGTGCCAGCAGTGCCCTAAATGGACAGAATCAGCCCCAGCATTTT; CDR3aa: CASSALNGQNQPQHF
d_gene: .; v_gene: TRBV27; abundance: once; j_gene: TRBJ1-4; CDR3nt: TGTGCCAGCACCTGGGGGGACTTCAGGGAAAAACTGTTTTTT; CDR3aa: CASTWGDFREKLFF
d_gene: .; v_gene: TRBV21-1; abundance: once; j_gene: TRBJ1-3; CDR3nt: TGTGCCAGCAGCAAAGTTTGCGGCGCAGGGTTGGTCAACACCATATATTTT; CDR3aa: CASSKVCGAGLVNTIYF
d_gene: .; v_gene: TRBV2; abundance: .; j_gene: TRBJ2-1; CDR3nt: TGTGCCAGCAGTGGGCAGTTCAATGAGCAGTTCTTC; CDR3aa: CASSGQFNEQFF
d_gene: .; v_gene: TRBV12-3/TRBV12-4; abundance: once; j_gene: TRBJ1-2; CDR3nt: TGTGCCAGCAGTTCCCCTCAGGGGGGCTACACCTTC; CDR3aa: CASSSPQGGYTF
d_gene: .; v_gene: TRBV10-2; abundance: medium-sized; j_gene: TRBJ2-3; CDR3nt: TGCGCCAGCAGTGAGACGGGGGACCTCACAGATACGCAGTATTTT; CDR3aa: CASSETGDLTDTQYF
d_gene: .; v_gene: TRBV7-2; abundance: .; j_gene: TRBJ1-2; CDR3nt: TGTGCCAGCAGCTTAGGGCTGCAGGGATCCGGCTACACCTTC; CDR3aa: CASSLGLQGSGYTF
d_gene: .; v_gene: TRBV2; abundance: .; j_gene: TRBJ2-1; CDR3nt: TGTGCCAGCAGGAGGGGGGGCGATGAGCAGTTCTTC; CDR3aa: CASRRGGDEQFF
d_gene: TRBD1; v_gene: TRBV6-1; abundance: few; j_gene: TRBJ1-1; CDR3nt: TGTGCCAGCAGTGAAGGGACAGGGTTTAACACTGAAGCTTTCTTT; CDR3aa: CASSEGTGFNTEAFF